The rows below give T cell receptor beta chains drawn from one sample of a study of blood T cell repertoires in COVID-19. Clones were sequenced by immunoSEQ multiplex PCR, and TCRdb holds only the in-frame ones, with some missing. The data contain fewer than 350,000 clones, more than 85% of them singletons. Material for sequencing was PBMCs or T cells enriched from blood (not recorded which). These receptors came from a man in his forties who had been exposed to COVID-19. The CDR3 runs from the conserved cysteine through the conserved F or W. A D gene is named only where the DNA matches it firmly. Expanded clones are given a class, and other clones once, few, many or no size at all.

CDR3 | DNA | D | J | V | size
CASSVGDSGSYEQYF | TGTGCCAGCAGCGTAGGAGATAGCGGGAGCTACGAGCAGTACTTC | TRBD2 | TRBJ2-7 | TRBV9 | NA
CATSRVGGRTEAFF | TGTGCCACCAGCAGGGTAGGCGGGCGGACTGAAGCTTTCTTT | NA | TRBJ1-1 | TRBV15 | NA
CASSPRGCRHRNTIYF | TGTGCCAGCAGCCCACGGGGATGTAGACACCGAAACACCATATATTTT | NA | TRBJ1-3 | TRBV21-1 | NA
CASSSRGLAGTGELFF | TGTGCCAGCAGCTCCAGAGGACTAGCGGGGACCGGGGAGCTGTTTTTT | TRBD2 | TRBJ2-2 | TRBV7-2 | NA
CASSPRLAGSTDTQYF | TGTGCCAGCAGCCCTCGACTAGCGGGGAGCACAGATACGCAGTATTTT | TRBD2 | TRBJ2-3 | TRBV11-2 | once
CAIRADREEGEKLFF | TGTGCCATCAGGGCGGACAGGGAGGAAGGTGAAAAACTGTTTTTT | TRBD1 | TRBJ1-4 | TRBV10-3 | NA
CASSSGESSYNEQFF | TGTGCCAGCTCTAGCGGGGAGAGCTCCTACAATGAGCAGTTCTTC | TRBD2 | TRBJ2-1 | TRBV6-5 | NA
CASRRSLNEKLFF | TGTGCCAGCAGACGGTCCCTTAATGAAAAACTGTTTTTT | NA | TRBJ1-4 | TRBV6-5 | few
CASSLGFAGVIYGYTF | TGTGCCAGCAGCTTAGGGTTTGCGGGCGTAATTTATGGCTACACCTTC | NA | TRBJ1-2 | TRBV7-9 | NA
CASSTGKGHEQYF | TGTGCCAGCAGCACCGGGAAGGGCCACGAGCAGTACTTC | NA | TRBJ2-7 | TRBV5-6 | few
CASRRLAGGLEEQFF | TGTGCCAGCCGAAGACTAGCGGGAGGGTTGGAGGAGCAGTTCTTC | TRBD2 | TRBJ2-1 | TRBV27 | NA
CASSPRRTSGIDEQFF | TGTGCCAGCAGTCCCCGGAGGACTTCTGGAATCGATGAGCAGTTCTTC | NA | TRBJ2-1 | TRBV28 | NA
CASSYTNRGTQYF | TGTGCCAGCAGTTACACAAATCGGGGGACCCAGTACTTC | NA | TRBJ2-5 | TRBV6-5 | NA
CASSPWGGPIGYEQYF | TGTGCCAGCAGCCCATGGGGGGGGCCTATCGGCTACGAGCAGTACTTC | NA | TRBJ2-7 | TRBV7-2 | NA
CASSQEVEQRTYEQYF | TGCGCCAGCAGCCAAGAAGTCGAGCAGCGGACCTACGAGCAGTACTTC | NA | TRBJ2-7 | TRBV4-3 | NA
CASSIWGQGSYEQYF | TGTGCCAGTAGTATTTGGGGTCAGGGGAGCTACGAGCAGTACTTC | NA | TRBJ2-7 | TRBV19 | NA
CASSSYTGGTEAFF | TGTGCCAGCAGCTCATATACAGGGGGCACTGAAGCTTTCTTT | TRBD1 | TRBJ1-1 | TRBV11-2 | NA
CASRSDGGRGTNEQFF | TGTGCCAGCAGGTCGGACGGGGGCAGGGGGACCAATGAGCAGTTCTTC | NA | TRBJ2-1 | TRBV7-9 | NA
CATLGQGNTEAFF | TGTGCCACGCTAGGACAGGGGAACACTGAAGCTTTCTTT | TRBD1 | TRBJ1-1 | TRBV28 | NA
CASSHLATSGNEQFF | TGTGCCAGTAGTCATCTAGCGACCTCGGGCAATGAGCAGTTCTTC | NA | TRBJ2-1 | TRBV19 | NA
CASSLEGDRGHEQYF | TGTGCCAGCAGTTTAGAGGGGGACAGGGGCCACGAGCAGTACTTC | TRBD1 | TRBJ2-7 | TRBV27 | NA
CASSQGWGGERADTQYF | TGTGCCAGCAGCCAGGGTTGGGGGGGAGAACGGGCAGATACGCAGTATTTT | TRBD2 | TRBJ2-3 | TRBV3-1/TRBV3-2 | NA
CASNSGGALNTEAFF | TGTGCCAGCAACTCGGGGGGGGCCCTGAACACTGAAGCTTTCTTT | NA | TRBJ1-1 | TRBV16 | NA
CASSTKGTGDEKLFF | TGTGCCAGCAGTACAAAAGGGACAGGGGATGAAAAACTGTTTTTT | TRBD1 | TRBJ1-4 | TRBV28 | once
CASSSGTSGYEQYF | TGTGCCAGCAGTTCCGGGACTAGCGGCTACGAGCAGTACTTC | TRBD2 | TRBJ2-7 | TRBV28 | NA
CASSRPVAGGNNEQFF | TGTGCCAGCAGCCGCCCGGTGGCAGGGGGGAACAATGAGCAGTTCTTC | NA | TRBJ2-1 | TRBV3-1/TRBV3-2 | NA
CASRNAGNYEQYF | TGTGCCAGCAGAAACGCCGGGAACTACGAGCAGTACTTC | NA | TRBJ2-7 | TRBV6-5 | NA
CAWSVTRHVTF | TGTGCCTGGAGTGTAACTAGGCATGTCACCTTC | NA | TRBJ1-2 | TRBV30 | NA
CASSLVPSGAEQFF | TGTGCCAGCAGCTTGGTACCTAGCGGGGCTGAGCAGTTCTTC | TRBD2 | TRBJ2-1 | TRBV5-6 | NA
CASSRARDNEKLFF | TGTGCCAGCTCCCGCGCCAGGGATAATGAAAAACTGTTTTTT | NA | TRBJ1-4 | TRBV7-9 | NA
CASSVQGLNYGYTF | TGTGCCAGCAGCGTACAGGGTCTTAACTATGGCTACACCTTC | NA | TRBJ1-2 | TRBV9 | NA
CAWSGPGVEKLFF | TGTGCCTGGAGTGGTCCCGGGGTTGAAAAACTGTTTTTT | NA | TRBJ1-4 | TRBV30 | NA
CASSSPGKGAVNTEAFF | TGTGCCAGCAGCTCCCCAGGGAAGGGGGCGGTGAACACTGAAGCTTTCTTT | TRBD1 | TRBJ1-1 | TRBV5-4 | NA
CASSMTAPNTEAFF | TGTGCCAGCAGCATGACAGCTCCGAACACTGAAGCTTTCTTT | NA | TRBJ1-1 | TRBV7-9 | NA
CASSYSIGESRDTIYF | TGTGCCAGCAGTTACTCGATTGGGGAATCGAGGGACACCATATATTTT | NA | TRBJ1-3 | TRBV6-2/TRBV6-3 | NA
CASSSAGSGSYEQYF | TGTGCCAGCAGCTCAGCCGGTTCCGGGTCCTACGAGCAGTACTTC | NA | TRBJ2-7 | TRBV7-2 | NA
CAGGATGTEAFF | TGTGCCGGGGGGGCGACGGGCACTGAAGCTTTCTTT | NA | TRBJ1-1 | TRBV30 | NA
CASSPKTSGRGYEQYF | TGTGCCAGCAGCCCGAAGACTAGCGGGAGAGGCTACGAGCAGTACTTC | TRBD2 | TRBJ2-7 | TRBV5-6 | NA
CASRVRTGELFF | TGTGCCAGTCGCGTGAGGACCGGGGAGCTGTTTTTT | NA | TRBJ2-2 | TRBV19 | NA
CASSSPYQDLNTEAFF | TGTGCCAGCAGCTCCCCATACCAGGACTTGAACACTGAAGCTTTCTTT | NA | TRBJ1-1 | TRBV5-6 | NA
CASSWGTGPIGDTEAFF | TGTGCCAGCAGCTGGGGGACAGGCCCCATCGGAGATACTGAAGCTTTCTTT | TRBD1 | TRBJ1-1 | TRBV5-4 | NA